This TCR beta chain was recorded in a study of blood T cell repertoires in COVID-19. Study in general: Both acute and convalescent COVID-19 samples were obtained from the United States, Italy and Spain. In each case, the material was cDNA or gDNA derived from T cells, B-cell-depleted T cells, or PBMCs.

The CDR3 has 16 amino acids. Germline assignment: CDR1 SGHVS and CDR2 FQNEAQ. V dropped 4 bases and J dropped 10; count of bases not matched to a gene: 11. Patients from Seattle were sampled longitudinally, starting during active infection. The authors' processing: Amplified reference gene primers provided the basis for estimating nucleated cell counts. TCRdb's table, derived via immunoSEQ multiplex PCR, lists solely in-frame clones and lacks some. The DNA gave D and trimming, while V, J and clone size come from that table. The data hold about 350,000 clones, with approximately 89% observed a single time.

The chain carries TRBV7-8 and TRBJ2-1; 12 bases line up with TRBD1. The sample taken for sequencing was peripheral blood. This clonotype was obtained from a woman aged 60-75 years with COVID-19, enrolled during active disease. In DNA form, the CDR3 reads TGTGCCAGCAGCTCCCAACCGGGACAGGGGGCGTCCGAGCAGTTCTTC. Translating it yields CASSSQPGQGASEQFF.